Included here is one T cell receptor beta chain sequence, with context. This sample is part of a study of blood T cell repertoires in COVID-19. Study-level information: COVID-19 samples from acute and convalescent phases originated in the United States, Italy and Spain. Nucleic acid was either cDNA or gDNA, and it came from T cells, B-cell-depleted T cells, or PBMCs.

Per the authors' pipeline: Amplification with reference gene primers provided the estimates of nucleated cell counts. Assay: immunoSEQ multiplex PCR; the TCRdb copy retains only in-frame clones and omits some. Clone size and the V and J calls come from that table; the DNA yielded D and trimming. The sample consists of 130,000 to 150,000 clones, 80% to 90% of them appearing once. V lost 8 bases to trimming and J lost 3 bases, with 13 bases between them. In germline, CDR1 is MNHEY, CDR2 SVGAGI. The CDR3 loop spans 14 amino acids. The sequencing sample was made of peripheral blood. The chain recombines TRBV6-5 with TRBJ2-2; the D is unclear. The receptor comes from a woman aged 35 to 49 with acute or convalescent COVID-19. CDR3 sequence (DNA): TGTGCCAGCCTCAGACAAAAGGACACCGGGGAGCTGTTTTTT. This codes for CASLRQKDTGELFF.